Following are 9 T cell receptor beta chains from one sample sequenced in a study of blood T cell repertoires in COVID-19. Repertoires were generated with immunoSEQ multiplex PCR, while TCRdb's copy carries only in-frame clones and drops some. The sample holds about 78,000 clones, about nine tenths seen once. Sequencing was carried out using peripheral blood. The receptors here all came from a woman aged 60 to 75 with acute or convalescent COVID-19.

Written as DNA, the CDR3 is TGTGCCACCAGTGCGGACTCGGTGGTGGGGTACAATGAGCAGTTCTTC. Its translation is CATSADSVVGYNEQFF. The rearrangement links TRBV24-1 to TRBJ2-1; TRBD2 is a possible D gene (5 bases). Trimming stripped 5 bases from V and 4 bases from J, with 17 bases between. In germline, CDR1 is KGHDR, CDR2 SFDVKD. CDR3 length equals 16 residues.

This chain uses TRBV5-1 with TRBJ2-7; 8 bases agree with TRBD2. The V and J ends lost 4 bases and 0 bases, in that order; junction bases with no gene match: 3. This CDR3 has 14 residues. Germline CDR1 SGHRS, CDR2 YFSETQ. The CDR3 DNA is TGCGCCAGCAGCCCGACTAGCGTCTCCTACGAGCAGTACTTC. Residues: CASSPTSVSYEQYF.

Only one count was recorded for this clone. The chain uses TRBV6-2 or TRBV6-3 and TRBJ2-1; 7 nucleotides agree with TRBD1. The CDR3 is 14 amino acids. Germline CDR1 MNHEY, CDR2 SVGEGT. After removal of 6 bases from V and 10 bases from J, the junction contained 12 bases not matched to a gene. The DNA of the CDR3 is TGTGCCAGCAGCTTAGCTATAGGGGGCATCGAGCAGTTCTTC. Translated, it gives CASSLAIGGIEQFF.

The chain uses TRBV9 and TRBJ2-5, with 14 bases matching TRBD2. The CDR3 spans 15 residues. CDR1 and CDR2 (germline): SGDLS, YYNGEE. V lost 0 bases, J lost 5 bases, and 0 bases stayed unmatched. CDR3 in DNA: TGTGCCAGCAGCGTAGGGACTAGCGGGAGGGAGACCCAGTACTTC. Translating gives CASSVGTSGRETQYF.

This chain links TRBV20-1 with TRBJ2-5, with 8 bases aligning to TRBD2. Per the germline V gene, CDR1 is DFQATT and CDR2 is SNEGSKA (reference sequence). This CDR3 region has 14 residues. With V trimmed by 3 bases and J by 4 bases, 7 bases remained unmatched. The CDR3 DNA is TGCAGTGCTAGTCCCCTCCTAGCGGGAGAGACCCAGTACTTC. Protein product: CSASPLLAGETQYF.

The V call is TRBV30, the J call TRBJ2-5; possible D gene TRBD1, 5 bases. The CDR3 has 13 amino acids. Trimming left V 2 bases short and J 2 bases short, with 9 bases between. Germline V gene data show CDR1 as GTSNPN and CDR2 as SVGIG (reference sequence). This CDR3 is CAWSRGLQETQYF. The CDR3, as DNA: TGTGCCTGGAGTAGGGGTCTACAAGAGACCCAGTACTTC.

The gene calls are TRBV7-3 and TRBJ1-1; TRBD1 matches 8 bases. The germline CDR1 and CDR2 sequences are SGHTA and FQGTGA. V gave up 6 bases and J gave up 4 bases; unmatched junction bases: 13. The CDR3 covers 16 residues. As DNA, the CDR3 is TGTGCCAGCAGTCTAAACCCCGGGACAGGAAGCACTGAAGCTTTCTTT. As protein: CASSLNPGTGSTEAFF.

This chain uses TRBV29-1 with TRBJ1-2; 9 bases are shared with TRBD1. With V trimmed by 6 bases and J by 2 bases, 7 bases remained unmatched. CDR1 and CDR2 from the germline V gene are SQVTM and ANQGSEA. This CDR3 has 14 residues. CDR3 sequence: CSVAGTGNNYGYTF. CDR3 DNA: TGCAGCGTGGCCGGGACAGGGAACAACTATGGCTACACCTTC.

The gene calls are TRBV19 and TRBJ1-1, with 8 bases identical to TRBD1. Looked up from germline, CDR1 is LNHDA and CDR2 is SQIVND (reference sequence). J gave up 1 base and V 3 bases, and 13 bases lay outside the gene matches. The CDR3 spans 18 residues. CDR3 DNA sequence: TGTGCCAGTAGTATGTATGCGCAGGGGGCGTTCGGGAACACTGAAGCTTTCTTT. Amino acid sequence: CASSMYAQGAFGNTEAFF.